The 30 T cell receptor beta chains reported below all come from one sample, sequenced in a study of OX40 agonist ivuxolimab in advanced cancers. Sequencing used immunoSEQ multiplex PCR; TCRdb keeps in-frame clones, though not all of them. The sample carries roughly 67,000 clones, about 82% recorded once. The material sequenced was CD4+ or CD8+ T cells sorted from blood, taken in a trial of the OX40 agonist ivuxolimab. Receptors were obtained from an adult with an advanced solid tumor such as melanoma, head and neck, liver or kidney cancer.

V is TRBV2 and J is TRBJ2-2; TRBD2 matches 9 bases. The CDR3 runs 17 residues. J gave up 3 bases and V 4 bases, and 9 bases lay outside the gene matches. The V gene's germline CDR1 is SNHLY and CDR2 FYNNEI. The CDR3 region has the DNA TGTGCCAGCAGTGGTCTAGGGCTAGCGGGATACACCGGGGAGCTGTTTTTT. This codes for CASSGLGLAGYTGELFF.

The chain joins TRBV7-9 to TRBJ2-6; D gene ambiguous. This CDR3 region has 15 residues. The germline V gene has CDR1 SEHNR and CDR2 FQNEAQ (reference sequence). V gave up 2 bases and J gave up 0 bases, with 5 bases separating them. The CDR3 protein is CASSLSVSGANVLTF. DNA of the CDR3: TGTGCCAGCAGCTTAAGCGTCTCTGGGGCCAACGTCCTGACTTTC.

The genes are TRBV2 and TRBJ2-1, with 7 positions matching TRBD2. The CDR3 runs 15 residues. Germline V lookup: CDR1 SNHLY, CDR2 FYNNEI. V was clipped by 4 bases and J by 6 bases; unmatched bases: 9. The CDR3 bases are TGTGCCAGCAGTGGGGTGCGGGAGAGTCTCAATGAGCAGTTCTTC. It translates to CASSGVRESLNEQFF. Full variable domain (remainder filled in from reference TRBV2 and TRBJ2-1): EPEVTQTPSHQVTQMGQEVILRCVPISNHLYFYWYRQILGQKVEFLVSFYNNEISEKSEIFDDQFSVERPDGSNFTLKIRSTKLEDSAMYFCASSGVRESLNEQFFGPGTRLTVL.

This chain links TRBV7-9 with TRBJ2-5; possibly TRBD1 or TRBD2 for D (5 bases each). The assigned J gene may be wrong: the sequence end matches TRBJ2-7 better. The germline CDR1 and CDR2 sequences are SEHNR and FQNEAQ (reference sequence). The CDR3 length is 14 residues. The CDR3 protein is CASSLSFGGHEQYF. In nucleotides, the CDR3 is TGTGCCAGCAGCTTATCGTTTGGGGGTCACGAGCAGTACTTC.

The chain has TRBV6-1 and TRBJ1-1; TRBD1 might be the D (6 bases). Germline CDR1 reads MNHNS; CDR2 reads SASEGT. V was trimmed by 4 bases and J by 0 bases, leaving 12 bases between them. The CDR3 is made up of 15 amino acids. CDR3 in amino acids: CASSAQGRMNTEAFF. The CDR3 DNA reads as TGTGCCAGCAGTGCACAGGGTCGGATGAACACTGAAGCTTTCTTT.

The chain is built from TRBV30 and TRBJ1-1; no clear D. The CDR3 covers 13 residues. Germline lookup yields CDR1 GTSNPN and CDR2 SVGIG (reference sequence). The V end lost 0 bases, the J end lost 2 bases, and 7 bases lay between the germline ends. CDR3 loop: CAWSVMVNTEAFF. DNA of the CDR3: TGTGCCTGGAGTGTGATGGTAAACACTGAAGCTTTCTTT.

This chain links TRBV4-2 with TRBJ2-1; 14 nucleotides align to TRBD2. The CDR3 spans 15 residues. Germline V gene sequence: CDR1 LGHNA, CDR2 YNFKEQ. Trimming at V came to 3 bases and at J to 9 bases, leaving 4 bases not matched to a gene. This CDR3 is CASSQTSGRGSEQFF. The CDR3 nucleotides are TGTGCCAGCAGCCAGACTAGCGGGAGGGGGAGTGAGCAGTTCTTC.

Notes on this clone: Because the CDR3 is missing its conserved closing phenylalanine or tryptophan, this is likely a read error. V usage is TRBV4-1 and J usage is TRBJ1-1, with D possibly being TRBD1 (5 bases). This CDR3 has 13 residues. Trimming stripped 0 bases from V and 7 bases from J, with 9 bases between. Germline V lookup: CDR1 MGHRA, CDR2 YSYEKL. CDR3 loop: CASSQEAGDEAFL. CDR3 nucleotide sequence: TGCGCCAGCAGCCAAGAAGCGGGGGATGAAGCTTTCCTT.

The chain employs TRBV4-3 and TRBJ2-1, with D unclear. Germline V gene data show CDR1 as LGHNA and CDR2 as YSLEER. V shed 1 base and J shed 10 bases, with 11 bases lying between them. This CDR3 is 13 amino acids long. This CDR3 reads CASSQVGVSEQFF. The CDR3 DNA reads TGCGCCAGCAGCCAAGTAGGAGTGTCGGAGCAGTTCTTC.

This clone was picked up one time. The chain links TRBV28 to TRBJ2-3; D ambiguous. CDR1 and CDR2 from the germline V gene are MDHEN and SYDVKM. V lost 6 bases and J lost 2, with 9 bases in between. This CDR3 spans 13 amino acids. The CDR3 DNA reads TGTGCCAGCAGCCCGTCAGCCACAGATACGCAGTATTTT. Amino acids: CASSPSATDTQYF. The full variable domain, with the rest looked up from reference TRBV28 and TRBJ2-3, is DVKVTQSSRYLVKRTGEKVFLECVQDMDHENMFWYRQDPGLGLRLIYFSYDVKMKEKGDIPEGYSVSREKKERFSLILESASTNQTSMYLCASSPSATDTQYFGPGTRLTVL.

The V and J genes are TRBV7-6 and TRBJ2-5; 12 nucleotides align to TRBD2. The CDR3 length is 17 residues. V lost 1 base, J lost 3 bases, and 6 bases stayed unmatched. The germline gives CDR1 SGHVS, CDR2 FNYEAQ. The CDR3: CASSLVPSGGVKETQYF. CDR3 nucleotides: TGTGCCAGCAGCTTAGTACCTAGCGGGGGGGTGAAAGAGACCCAGTACTTC.

The chain employs TRBV6-5 and TRBJ1-4, with D perhaps TRBD1 (5 bases). Trimming took 0 bases from V and 7 from J, leaving 15 bases between them. This CDR3 is 16 amino acids long. Per germline, CDR1 MNHEY and CDR2 SVGAGI. The CDR3 coding sequence is TGTGCCAGCAGTTACTCCCCAGGGACGGTGGGTGAAAAACTGTTTTTT. This translates into CASSYSPGTVGEKLFF.

The genes are TRBV2 and TRBJ1-5; no clear D. V gave up 3 bases and J gave up 4 bases, with 4 bases separating them. This CDR3 comprises 12 residues. The germline gives CDR1 SNHLY, CDR2 FYNNEI. The CDR3 DNA follows: TGTGCCAGCAGTGACGGGAATCAGCCCCAGCATTTT. Translated, it gives CASSDGNQPQHF.

The rearrangement links TRBV6-5 to TRBJ2-3; 9 bases are shared with TRBD2. The trim removed 7 bases at V and 2 bases at J, leaving 7 bases unmatched. This CDR3 comprises 15 residues. CDR1 MNHEY and CDR2 SVGAGI come from the germline V gene. The CDR3 sequence is CASTGTSGFTDTQYF. In DNA form, the CDR3 reads TGTGCCAGCACCGGAACTAGCGGGTTCACAGATACGCAGTATTTT.

The chain carries TRBV4-3 and TRBJ1-4, with 7 bases matching TRBD1. Looked up from germline, CDR1 is LGHNA and CDR2 is YSLEER. V was pared by 1 base and J by 6 bases, with 2 bases of the junction left unmatched. This CDR3 contains 14 residues. CDR3 in DNA: TGCGCCAGCAGCCAAGCCGGACAGGATGAAAAACTGTTTTTT. Residues: CASSQAGQDEKLFF.

The gene calls are TRBV6-1 and TRBJ2-2, with 8 bases aligning to TRBD2. The V gene end was trimmed by 6 bases and the J gene end by 6 bases; junction bases not matched to a gene: 9. The CDR3 covers 15 residues. Per germline, CDR1 MNHNS and CDR2 SASEGT. The DNA for the CDR3 is TGTGCCAGCAGGGAAATGGCGGGGGGAGCCGGGGAGCTGTTTTTT. Protein product: CASREMAGGAGELFF.

The chain carries TRBV27 and TRBJ1-6; a weak D match, TRBD1 (6 bases). The CDR3 sequence is 16 residues long. Per the germline V gene, CDR1 is MNHEY and CDR2 is SMNVEV (reference sequence). V was trimmed by 6 bases and J by 5 bases, leaving 17 bases between them. CDR3 sequence reads: CASRGEGGFNNSPLHF. The CDR3, as DNA: TGTGCCAGCAGGGGAGAGGGGGGGTTCAATAATTCACCCCTCCACTTT.

The gene calls are TRBV5-6 and TRBJ2-7; a weak D match, TRBD2 (6 bases). CDR1 SGHDT and CDR2 YYEEEE come from the germline V gene. The V end lost 3 bases, the J end lost 3 bases, and 13 bases lay between the germline ends. This CDR3 is built from 14 residues. The CDR3 region is CASSYPGEDYEQYV. CDR3 sequence (DNA): TGTGCCAGCAGCTACCCGGGGGAGGACTACGAGCAGTACGTC.

For the CDR3, the DNA is TGTGCCAGCAGCCAAGATGGGGGGACAGGGGGCCCAAGTACTGAAGCTTTCTTT. It yields the protein CASSQDGGTGGPSTEAFF. This chain connects TRBV4-2 to TRBJ1-1; 12 nucleotides align to TRBD1. With V trimmed by 0 bases and J by 5 bases, 10 bases remained unmatched. CDR1 LGHNA and CDR2 YNFKEQ come from the germline V gene. The CDR3 runs to 18 residues.

The rearrangement uses TRBV6-4 and TRBJ1-2; 10 positions match TRBD1. V dropped 6 bases and J dropped 2; count of bases not matched to a gene: 6. The CDR3 loop spans 15 amino acids. Germline lookup yields CDR1 MRHNA and CDR2 SNTAGT. The chain's CDR3 is CASRLEDRGNYGYTF. The DNA for the CDR3 is TGTGCCAGCAGACTTGAGGACAGGGGGAACTATGGCTACACCTTC.

This clone came up once. The chain links TRBV7-2 to TRBJ2-2, with D tentatively TRBD2 (5 bases). Per the germline V gene, CDR1 is SGHTA and CDR2 is FQGNSA. This CDR3 region has 15 residues. V gave up 3 bases and J gave up 4 bases, with 12 bases separating them. The CDR3, as DNA: TGTGCCAGCAGCTTCCTTAGCGCAAGCACCGGGGAGCTGTTTTTT. This gives the protein CASSFLSASTGELFF.

The chain joins TRBV5-4 to TRBJ1-5; D is unclear. The CDR3 sequence is 13 residues long. Trimming took 4 bases from V and 6 from J, leaving 11 bases between them. Germline V CDR1 and CDR2: SGHNT, YYREEE (reference sequence). This chain's CDR3 is CASSLLYGQPQHF. CDR3 nucleotide sequence: TGTGCCAGCAGCCTACTGTACGGTCAGCCCCAGCATTTT.

The V call is TRBV5-4, the J call TRBJ2-5; D ambiguous. In germline, CDR1 is SGHNT, CDR2 YYREEE (reference sequence). V lost 0 bases and J 5 bases, leaving 2 bases between the germline ends. This CDR3 has 11 residues. DNA of the CDR3: TGTGCCAGCAGCTTGGCGGAGACCCAGTACTTC. It encodes CASSLAETQYF. Full variable domain (outside the CDR3, taken from reference TRBV5-4 and TRBJ2-5): ETGVTQSPTHLIKTRGQQVTLRCSSQSGHNTVSWYQQALGQGPQFIFQYYREEENGRGNFPPRFSGLQFPNYSSELNVNALELDDSALYLCASSLAETQYFGPGTRLLVL.

The chain links TRBV4-3 to TRBJ1-4; 11 bases match TRBD1. Germline CDR1 and CDR2: LGHNA and YSLEER. CDR3 length: 15 residues. With V trimmed by 5 bases and J by 14 bases, 13 bases remained unmatched. CDR3 sequence (DNA): TGCGCCAGCAGCAAGGGAAGTGGACAGGGGGCCGACCTGTTTTTT. Residues: CASSKGSGQGADLFF.

The chain uses TRBV4-1 and TRBJ1-1, with D unclear. The CDR3 extends over 13 amino acids. Germline lookup yields CDR1 MGHRA and CDR2 YSYEKL. V lost 3 bases, J lost 2 bases, and 7 bases lay in between. This CDR3 reads CASSHNINTEAFF. In nucleotides, the CDR3 is TGCGCCAGCAGCCATAATATCAACACTGAAGCTTTCTTT.

The J gene is TRBJ2-1, the V gene TRBV28, with TRBD2 identical over 7 bases. CDR1 is MDHEN and CDR2 is SYDVKM in the germline V gene. The CDR3 is made up of 16 amino acids. The V and J ends lost 3 bases and 7 bases, in that order; junction bases with no gene match: 12. CDR3 amino acids: CASSFSAGAQANEQFF. As DNA, the CDR3 is TGTGCCAGCAGTTTTTCGGCGGGAGCCCAAGCAAATGAGCAGTTCTTC.

The sample holds one count of this clone. The V and J genes are TRBV7-2 and TRBJ2-2; a possible D gene is TRBD1 (5 bases). This CDR3 has 14 residues. The V gene lost 6 bases and the J gene lost 4 bases, with 12 bases spanning the gap. The germline gives CDR1 SGHTA, CDR2 FQGNSA. CDR3 loop: CASRKTVTTGELFF. CDR3 nucleotide sequence: TGTGCCAGCAGGAAGACAGTCACCACCGGGGAGCTGTTTTTT.

J is TRBJ1-1 and V is TRBV10-2; 8 bases are shared with TRBD1. Germline loops: CDR1 WSHSY, CDR2 SAAADI. V lost 6 bases to trimming and J lost 3 bases; unmatched junction nucleotides: 9. The CDR3 consists of 15 residues. The CDR3 DNA is TGCGCCAGCAGGGACAGGGACGGAGGGGACACTGAAGCTTTCTTT. This translates into CASRDRDGGDTEAFF.

V gene TRBV6-1 combines with J gene TRBJ1-5; 7 bases are shared with TRBD1. This CDR3 has 17 amino acids. V was pared by 4 bases and J by 1 base, with 10 bases of the junction left unmatched. Germline-derived CDR1 and CDR2 are MNHNS and SASEGT. The CDR3 DNA is TGTGCCAGCAGTGGCCGGACAGTCAGGGGGAGCAATCAGCCCCAGCATTTT. Translated, it gives CASSGRTVRGSNQPQHF.

CDR3 amino acids: CASSLEGPPRDEQYF. Written as DNA, the CDR3 is TGTGCCAGCAGCTTAGAAGGGCCACCTCGGGACGAGCAGTACTTC. The chain employs TRBV7-9 and TRBJ2-7; D gene unclear. The ends were cut back, 1 base at V and 5 bases at J, with 15 bases in the middle. CDR3 length equals 15 residues. Per germline, CDR1 SEHNR and CDR2 FQNEAQ (reference sequence).